These 17 T cell receptor beta chains were all obtained from the same sample, sequenced in a study of control samples from healthy donors and cancer patients. Here immunoSEQ multiplex PCR was the method, and the copy in TCRdb shows in-frame clones only, minus some. The sample yields some 130,000 clones, 80% to 95% seen once. What was sequenced was blood. The origin of the receptors is a man aged 18 to 30 in good health.

This chain uses TRBV5-1 with TRBJ2-3; perhaps D is TRBD1 or TRBD2 (5 bases each). The V end lost 4 bases, the J end lost 0 bases, and 12 bases lay between the germline ends. The germline CDR1 and CDR2 sequences are SGHRS and YFSETQ. The CDR3 sequence is 15 residues long. The CDR3 coding sequence is TGCGCCAGCAGCCCCGGGACCACTAGCACAGATACGCAGTATTTT. Its protein is CASSPGTTSTDTQYF.

This sequence joins TRBV3-1 (or the pseudogene TRBV3-2) and TRBJ2-7; no reliable D call. V was trimmed by 1 base and J by 5 bases, leaving 6 bases between them. The germline V gene has CDR1 LGHDT and CDR2 YNNKEL (reference sequence). This CDR3 has 12 residues. CDR3 sequence (DNA): TGTGCCAGCAGCCAAGGGGGAAACGAGCAGTACGTC. Its translation is CASSQGGNEQYV.

CDR3 protein: CASSLSGSPQHF. CDR3 DNA sequence: TGTGCCAGCAGTTTAAGTGGGTCGCCCCAGCATTTT. The chain joins TRBV12-3 or TRBV12-4 to TRBJ1-5; D gene ambiguous. The V end was cut by 2 bases, the J end by 9 bases, with 8 bases between. The CDR3 sequence is 12 residues long.

The V and J genes are TRBV28 and TRBJ2-5, with D possibly TRBD2 on 5 matching bases. The V end lost 6 bases, the J end lost 4 bases, and 9 bases lay between the germline ends. The CDR3 contains 12 residues. CDR1 is MDHEN, CDR2 SYDVKM, per germline. The CDR3 loop reads CASSTDSETQYF. The CDR3 DNA follows: TGTGCCAGCAGCACGGACTCAGAGACCCAGTACTTC.

The chain has TRBV7-3 and TRBJ2-6; TRBD1 aligns across 7 bases. Per germline, CDR1 SGHTA and CDR2 FQGTGA. There are 21 residues in the CDR3. V shed 4 bases and J 0 bases; nucleotides not matched to a gene: 18. CDR3 sequence: CASSSRPRVGTATSGANVLTF. As DNA, the CDR3 is TGTGCCAGCAGCTCCCGCCCTCGCGTCGGGACAGCAACCTCTGGGGCCAACGTCCTGACTTTC.

The chain has TRBV3-1 (or the pseudogene TRBV3-2) and TRBJ2-7; 8 bases are shared with TRBD1. This CDR3 spans 17 amino acids. The V segment lost 2 bases and the J segment 6 bases; nucleotides outside the gene matches: 15. Per germline, CDR1 LGHDT and CDR2 YNNKEL (reference sequence). The CDR3 is CASSQPSGRGHGREQYF. CDR3 in DNA: TGTGCCAGCAGCCAACCTTCGGGCAGGGGGCATGGACGCGAGCAGTACTTC.

The genes are TRBV19 and TRBJ1-5; D ambiguous. CDR1 and CDR2 from the germline V gene are LNHDA and SQIVND (reference sequence). V lost 7 bases and J 1 base, leaving 5 bases between the germline ends. CDR3 length equals 12 residues. The CDR3 is CASTGSNQPQHF. CDR3 nucleotides: TGTGCCAGTACAGGCAGCAATCAGCCCCAGCATTTT.

This clone came up once. V usage is TRBV30 and J usage is TRBJ2-6; D unresolved. CDR1 is GTSNPN and CDR2 is SVGIG in the germline V gene (reference sequence). The CDR3 length is 13 residues. Trimming took off 3 bases at V and 1 base at J, with 4 bases between the two ends. The CDR3 region has the DNA TGTGCCTGGAGAAGTTCTGGGGCCAACGTCCTGACTTTC. Translating it yields CAWRSSGANVLTF.

The chain is built from TRBV5-4 and TRBJ1-1; possibly TRBD1 for D (6 bases). V was trimmed by 3 bases and J by 8 bases, leaving 11 bases between them. The germline gives CDR1 SGHNT, CDR2 YYREEE (reference sequence). CDR3 length equals 12 residues. The CDR3 loop reads CASSWDNEEAFF. The CDR3 DNA reads TGTGCCAGCAGCTGGGACAACGAGGAAGCTTTCTTT.

CDR3 in DNA: TGTGCCAGCAGCGGGACTAGCTGGTATGAGCAGTTCTTC. Translating gives CASSGTSWYEQFF. The chain combines TRBV9 with TRBJ2-1; 8 bases are a match to TRBD2. The CDR3 consists of 13 residues. Germline V gene lookup returns CDR1 SGDLS and CDR2 YYNGEE. The V segment lost 3 bases and the J segment 8 bases; nucleotides outside the gene matches: 4.

This sequence joins TRBV3-1 (or the pseudogene TRBV3-2) and TRBJ1-2; D is possibly TRBD1 (5 bases). Germline V gene lookup returns CDR1 LGHDT and CDR2 YNNKEL (reference sequence). The V end lost 0 bases, the J end lost 6 bases, and 17 bases lay between the germline ends. CDR3 length: 16 amino acids. The CDR3: CASSQETTSCRDGYTF. For the CDR3, the DNA is TGTGCCAGCAGCCAAGAGACTACAAGTTGCAGGGATGGCTACACCTTC.

The rearrangement uses TRBV9 and TRBJ2-3; TRBD2 matches 8 bases. The CDR3 runs to 16 residues. Germline CDR1 SGDLS, CDR2 YYNGEE. The trim removed 0 bases at V and 5 bases at J, leaving 8 bases unmatched. CDR3 sequence (DNA): TGTGCCAGCAGCGTAGAGGGACTAGTTTTGGGAGATACGCAGTATTTT. As protein: CASSVEGLVLGDTQYF.

The chain employs TRBV28 and TRBJ1-6; tentatively, D is TRBD1 (5 bases). The V gene's germline CDR1 is MDHEN and CDR2 SYDVKM. Trimming pared 5 bases from V and 10 bases from J, leaving 12 bases between. This CDR3 spans 13 amino acids. CDR3 in DNA: TGTGCCAGCAGTGCCCTACAGGACTCACCCCTCCACTTT. Amino acid sequence: CASSALQDSPLHF.

The chain recombines TRBV6-5 with TRBJ2-1; TRBD1 agrees at 9 bases. CDR1 MNHEY and CDR2 SVGAGI come from the germline V gene. The trim removed 0 bases at V and 10 bases at J, leaving 7 bases unmatched. The CDR3 contains 15 residues. In DNA, the CDR3 is TGTGCCAGCAGTTACTCGAGAGGGACAGGGACGGAGCAGTTCTTC. Its protein is CASSYSRGTGTEQFF.

The V call is TRBV9, the J call TRBJ2-1; TRBD2 agrees at 7 bases. There are 12 residues in the CDR3. CDR1 is SGDLS, CDR2 YYNGEE, per germline. With 7 bases clipped from V and 8 bases from J, the junction kept 6 bases outside the gene matches. The chain's CDR3 is CASGGVGDEQFF. The CDR3 DNA reads TGTGCCAGCGGGGGGGTAGGCGATGAGCAGTTCTTC.

This chain uses TRBV7-9 with TRBJ2-2; D remains ambiguous. The germline gives CDR1 SEHNR, CDR2 FQNEAQ (reference sequence). With 3 bases removed from V and 0 bases from J, the gap between germline ends came to 14 bases. The CDR3 has 17 residues. This CDR3 is CASSLGDKPPNTGELFF. The DNA of the CDR3 is TGTGCCAGCAGCTTGGGTGACAAACCGCCGAACACCGGGGAGCTGTTTTTT.

CDR3 amino acids: CASSPGPGSEKLFF. The CDR3 DNA sequence: TGCGCCAGCAGCCCCGGCCCCGGAAGTGAAAAACTGTTTTTT. The V and J genes are TRBV5-1 and TRBJ1-4; D is undetermined. Germline assignment: CDR1 SGHRS and CDR2 YFSETQ. Trimming took off 4 bases at V and 7 bases at J, with 14 bases between the two ends. The CDR3 contains 14 residues.